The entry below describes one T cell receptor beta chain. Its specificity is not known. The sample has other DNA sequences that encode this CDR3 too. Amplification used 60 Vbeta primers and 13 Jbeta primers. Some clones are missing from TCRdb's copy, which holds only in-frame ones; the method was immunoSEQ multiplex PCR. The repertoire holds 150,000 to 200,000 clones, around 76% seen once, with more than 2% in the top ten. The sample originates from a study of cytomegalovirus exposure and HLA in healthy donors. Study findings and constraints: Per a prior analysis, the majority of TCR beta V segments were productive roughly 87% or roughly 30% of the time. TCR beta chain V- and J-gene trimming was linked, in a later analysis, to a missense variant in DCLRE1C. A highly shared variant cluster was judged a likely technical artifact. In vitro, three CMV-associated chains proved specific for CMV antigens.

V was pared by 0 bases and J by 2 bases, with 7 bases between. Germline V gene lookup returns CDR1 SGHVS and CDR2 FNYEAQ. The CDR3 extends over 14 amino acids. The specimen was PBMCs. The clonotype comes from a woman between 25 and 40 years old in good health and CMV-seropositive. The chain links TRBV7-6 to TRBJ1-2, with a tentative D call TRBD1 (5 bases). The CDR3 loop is CASSLADRNYGYTF. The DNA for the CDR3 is TGTGCCAGCAGCTTAGCTGACAGAAACTATGGCTACACCTTC.